This entry lists 26 T cell receptor beta chains sequenced from one sample in a study of molecular identifiers for immune sequencing clone quantification (dated by TCRdb to 2016 to 2018). Library construction relied on PCR. The instrument given in TCRdb is Illumina HiSeq 4000. The public reads were quality trimmed at Q25 with fastp and then assembled into clones with MiXCR by TCRdb, keeping productive beta chains. Rows merge per CDR3 protein into single entries with the most common DNA and genes. A total of 250,000 to 400,000 distinct CDR3 sequences appear in this sample, over 20% of them only once. Over 0.7% of the sample goes to the ten largest clones. The sample comprised naive CD8+ T cells from blood, with Jurkat cell RNA spiked in. The cell subset or site tag for this specimen amounts to: FACS-sorted CD8+CD4-CCR7+CD45RA+ naive T cells. Receptor source: a human donor in good health. Some libraries in this study had Jurkat cell RNA spiked in.

This clonotype was seen at least ten times. The chain couples TRBV5-1 to TRBJ2-7; D may be TRBD1 (6 bases). The CDR3 spans 13 residues. Germline lookup yields CDR1 SGHRS and CDR2 YFSETQ. The germline V and J ends were trimmed by 2 bases and 6 bases, with 12 bases remaining between them. The CDR3 region is CASSLQGSGEQYF. The CDR3 DNA is TGCGCCAGCAGCTTACAGGGTTCAGGCGAGCAGTACTTC.

With respect to this clonotype: A much bigger clone sits one base away, suggesting this may be a read error. The chain links TRBV9 to TRBJ1-1; 9 bases agree with TRBD1. Germline trimming cut 4 bases from V and 9 bases from J; bases unmatched to any gene: 13. CDR1 and CDR2 from the germline V gene are SGDLS and YYNGEE. CDR3 length: 15 residues. In nucleotides, the CDR3 is TGTGCCAGCAGCCCCTGGACAGGGGATCCGGCTAAAGCTTTCTTT. This translates into CASSPWTGDPAKAFF.

Notes on this clonotype: This could be a read error, since a much larger clone is one nucleotide away. The gene calls are TRBV6-2 or TRBV6-3 and TRBJ2-1, with D uncertain. Trimming took off 8 bases at V and 5 bases at J, with 7 bases between the two ends. The germline V gene encodes CDR1 MNHEY and CDR2 SVGEGT. The CDR3 loop spans 11 amino acids. The chain's CDR3 is CASGYHNEQFF. In DNA form, the CDR3 reads TGTGCCAGCGGCTATCACAATGAGCAGTTCTTC.

The sample holds many counts of this clonotype. This rearrangement joins TRBV7-2 to TRBJ2-3; 13 bases are a match to TRBD2. This CDR3 contains 18 residues. Germline V CDR1 and CDR2: SGHTA, FQGNSA. The V gene end was trimmed by 3 bases and the J gene end by 2 bases; junction bases not matched to a gene: 8. CDR3 in DNA: TGTGCCAGCAGCTTCAGACTAGCGGGAGGAGCGAACACAGATACGCAGTATTTT. It translates to CASSFRLAGGANTDTQYF.

This clonotype showed up many times. J is TRBJ1-4 and V is TRBV12-3 or TRBV12-4, with D unclear. This CDR3 is 14 amino acids long. V was pared by 2 bases and J by 7 bases, with 11 bases between. CDR3 protein: CASSLSGWGEKLFF. CDR3 nucleotides: TGTGCCAGCAGTTTATCCGGATGGGGTGAAAAACTGTTTTTT.

In this sample, this clonotype turned up a few times. A read error is likely, as this CDR3 ends without the conserved phenylalanine or tryptophan. J is TRBJ1-1 and V is TRBV2; D uncertain. V was shortened by 3 bases and J by 0 bases, with 8 bases between the two germline ends. CDR1 is SNHLY, CDR2 FYNNEI, per germline. The CDR3 loop spans 14 amino acids. The CDR3 here is CASSEVELNTEAFY. The CDR3 coding sequence is TGTGCCAGCAGTGAGGTGGAACTGAACACTGAAGCTTTCTAT.

Many counts were recorded for this clonotype. The rearrangement links TRBV28 to TRBJ2-2, with TRBD2 as a possible D gene (5 bases). Germline V gives CDR1 MDHEN, CDR2 SYDVKM. The V gene lost 7 bases and the J gene lost 1 base, with 19 bases spanning the gap. This CDR3 has 17 amino acids. CDR3 loop: CASTTRWAVKNTGELFF. The CDR3 DNA follows: TGTGCCAGCACTACTAGGTGGGCAGTCAAGAACACCGGGGAGCTGTTTTTT.

The rearrangement uses TRBV7-9 and TRBJ2-7, with 8 bases matching TRBD2. J was trimmed by 4 bases and V by 4 bases; bases with no gene match: 9. Per the germline V gene, CDR1 is SEHNR and CDR2 is FQNEAQ (reference sequence). The CDR3 is 15 residues long. CDR3 bases: TGTGCCAGCAGCTCCCCGGCGCGGGGGGCGTACGAGCAGTACTTC. Encoded protein: CASSSPARGAYEQYF.

This clonotype was observed many times. The chain couples TRBV4-1 to TRBJ1-2, with D uncertain. The CDR3 extends over 16 amino acids. With 0 bases removed from V and 0 bases from J, the gap between germline ends came to 11 bases. Germline CDR1 is MGHRA and CDR2 is YSYEKL. CDR3 nucleotide sequence: TGCGCCAGCAGCCAAGATTCGGGCGGAACTAACTATGGCTACACCTTC. Protein product: CASSQDSGGTNYGYTF.

The chain carries TRBV18 and TRBJ1-1; D might be TRBD1 (5 bases). This CDR3 is built from 18 residues. Trimming removed 1 base at V and 0 bases at J, with 18 bases between. Germline V gene data show CDR1 as KGHSH and CDR2 as LQKENI. This chain's CDR3 is CASSPRTQGLNMNTEAFF. In nucleotides, the CDR3 is TGTGCCAGCTCACCACGGACCCAGGGACTAAACATGAACACTGAAGCTTTCTTT. The full variable domain, in which reference TRBV18 and TRBJ1-1 provide the parts outside the CDR3, is NAGVMQNPRHLVRRRGQEARLRCSPMKGHSHVYWYRQLPEEGLKFMVYLQKENIIDESGMPKERFSAEFPKEGPSILRIQQVVRGDSAAYFCASSPRTQGLNMNTEAFFGQGTRLTVV.

This clonotype has only a few counts. The genes are TRBV10-3 and TRBJ2-3; perhaps D is TRBD1 or TRBD2 (5 bases each). Looked up from germline, CDR1 is ENHRY and CDR2 is SYGVKD. This CDR3 spans 13 amino acids. Trimming stripped 8 bases from V and 5 bases from J, with 14 bases between. Written as DNA, the CDR3 is TGTGCCATCTGGGACGAAGGTGGAGATACGCAGTATTTT. Protein: CAIWDEGGDTQYF.

This clonotype has a handful of counts. This chain connects TRBV4-3 to TRBJ1-2; D remains ambiguous. The germline V and J ends were trimmed by 0 bases and 4 bases, with 15 bases remaining between them. This CDR3 comprises 16 residues. In germline, CDR1 is LGHNA, CDR2 YSLEER. DNA of the CDR3: TGCGCCAGCAGCCAAGATCATTTTACAGACCTCTATGGCTACACCTTC. Translating it yields CASSQDHFTDLYGYTF.

About this clonotype: With a much larger clone just one base away, this may be a read error. The chain has TRBV6-5 and TRBJ2-3; unclear D gene. Germline loops: CDR1 MNHEY, CDR2 SVGAGI. The CDR3 is made up of 16 amino acids. For the CDR3, the DNA is TGTGCCAGCAGTCACTCGATCGCCCTAGACGGAGATACGCAGTATTTT. Protein product: CASSHSIALDGDTQYF.

Regarding this clonotype: This may come from a read error, since a much larger clone is one base off. The DNA for the CDR3 is TGTGCCAGCAGCGCGGGGACTAGCGATACCGGGGGGCTGTTTTTT. Amino acid sequence: CASSAGTSDTGGLFF. V usage is TRBV9 and J usage is TRBJ2-2; 10 nucleotides match TRBD2. Germline CDR1 reads SGDLS; CDR2 reads YYNGEE. This CDR3 comprises 15 residues.

This clonotype was detected ten times or more. The rearrangement links TRBV24-1 to TRBJ2-1; TRBD2 aligns across 8 bases. This CDR3 spans 16 amino acids. V dropped 1 base and J dropped 6; count of bases not matched to a gene: 7. Germline V lookup: CDR1 KGHDR, CDR2 SFDVKD. The CDR3 is CATSDFNSGIGNEQFF. The CDR3 DNA is TGTGCCACCAGTGATTTTAATAGCGGGATAGGCAATGAGCAGTTCTTC.

This clonotype was detected ten times or more. The V and J genes are TRBV7-4 and TRBJ2-7, with TRBD1 matching over 10 bases. The CDR3 length is 16 residues. V dropped 3 bases and J dropped 4; count of bases not matched to a gene: 9. CDR1 is SGHVT, CDR2 SQSDAQ, per germline. The CDR3 sequence is CASSFFDWDRGYEQYF. The CDR3 region has the DNA TGTGCCAGCAGCTTTTTCGATTGGGACAGGGGTTACGAGCAGTACTTC. Full variable domain (remainder filled in from reference TRBV7-4 and TRBJ2-7): GAGVSQSPRYKVAKRGRDVALRCDSISGHVTLYWYRQTLGQGSEVLTYSQSDAQRDKSGRPSGRFSAERPERSVSTLKIQRTEQGDSAVYLCASSFFDWDRGYEQYFGPGTRLTVT.

This clonotype was counted ten times or more. The rearrangement links TRBV3-1 to TRBJ2-5, with D unresolved. The CDR3 extends over 12 amino acids. Between the trimmed V and J ends, which lost 2 bases and 5 bases, there was a span of 6 bases. Germline V gene data show CDR1 as LGHDT and CDR2 as YNNKEL (reference sequence). The CDR3 nucleotides are TGTGCCAGCAGCCAAAAGGTGGAGACCCAGTACTTC. Translation: CASSQKVETQYF.

The rearrangement uses TRBV9 and TRBJ2-3, with D possibly being TRBD2 (6 bases). CDR3 length equals 17 residues. CDR1 and CDR2 (germline): SGDLS, YYNGEE. With 4 bases removed from V and 3 bases from J, the gap between germline ends came to 21 bases. The DNA for the CDR3 is TGTGCCAGCAGCCCAGGTGGAGGGATCGCACAGACAGATACGCAGTATTTT. It translates to CASSPGGGIAQTDTQYF.

A note on this clonotype: A much larger clone is a single base away; this may be a read error. The rearrangement uses TRBV29-1 and TRBJ1-1; D remains ambiguous. Germline V gene lookup returns CDR1 SQVTM and CDR2 ANQGSEA. Trimming removed 7 bases at V and 4 bases at J, with 13 bases between. This CDR3 is 12 amino acids long. CDR3 region: CSARHGGTEAFF. The CDR3 nucleotides are TGCAGCGCCCGACATGGAGGCACTGAAGCTTTCTTT.

V and J are TRBV7-9 and TRBJ1-1; D not certain. The CDR3 has 13 amino acids. Trimming stripped 6 bases from V and 1 base from J, with 9 bases between. Germline values: CDR1 SEHNR, CDR2 FQNEAQ (reference sequence). CDR3 coding DNA: TGTGCCAGCAGGGGTGGGAGGAACACTGAAGCTTTCTTT. Translating gives CASRGGRNTEAFF.

This clonotype occurred many times. This chain joins TRBV7-9 and TRBJ2-2; possible D gene TRBD1, 5 bases. Trimming left V 0 bases short and J 6 bases short, with 17 bases between. The germline CDR1 and CDR2 sequences are SEHNR and FQNEAQ (reference sequence). There are 17 residues in the CDR3. This CDR3 reads CASSLAFGQGPAGELFF. The CDR3 nucleotides are TGTGCCAGCAGCTTAGCTTTCGGGCAGGGCCCCGCCGGGGAGCTGTTTTTT. The variable domain in full, completed from reference TRBV7-9 and TRBJ2-2, reads DTGVSQNPRHKITKRGQNVTFRCDPISEHNRLYWYRQTLGQGPEFLTYFQNEAQLEKSRLLSDRFSAERPKGSFSTLEIQRTEQGDSAMYLCASSLAFGQGPAGELFFGEGSRLTVL.

This clonotype was recorded at least ten times. The chain has TRBV24-1 and TRBJ1-1; possible D gene TRBD1, 6 bases. This CDR3 spans 17 amino acids. V lost 0 bases and J 5 bases, leaving 18 bases between the germline ends. Germline-derived CDR1 and CDR2 are KGHDR and SFDVKD. In nucleotides, the CDR3 is TGTGCCACCAGTGATTTGGGGGTAGGCCCGCAGGGGACTGAAGCTTTCTTT. The encoded protein is CATSDLGVGPQGTEAFF.

For this clonotype: This sequence may be a read error, since a much larger clone differs from it by one base. This chain uses TRBV5-1 with TRBJ2-5; 8 positions match TRBD2. Germline V lookup: CDR1 SGHRS, CDR2 YFSETQ. Trimming removed 0 bases from V and 0 bases from J; junction bases left unmatched: 1. This CDR3 is built from 15 residues. The CDR3 spells CASSLGGRYQETQYF. For the CDR3, the DNA is TGCGCCAGCAGCTTGGGCGGGAGGTACCAAGAGACCCAGTACTTC.

A remark on this clonotype: Compared with germline, one end of the junction differs, possibly owing to a read error. The chain combines TRBV4-3 with TRBJ1-3, with 9 bases identical to TRBD1. CDR1 and CDR2 (germline): LGHNA, YSLEER. The CDR3 length is 16 residues. CDR3 DNA sequence: TGCGCCAGCAGCCCGTATACAGGGGGCGCCGGAAACACCATATACTTT. Encoded protein: CASSPYTGGAGNTIYF.

Ten or more counts support this clonotype. The rearrangement links TRBV24-1 to TRBJ1-2, with unresolved D. CDR3 length equals 13 residues. V gave up 5 bases and J gave up 4 bases, with 10 bases separating them. Germline V gives CDR1 KGHDR, CDR2 SFDVKD. The CDR3 region has the DNA TGTGCCACCAGTGTGCAGGACCGCTATGGCTACACCTTC. Translation gives CATSVQDRYGYTF.

The table lists this clonotype with many counts. The V call is TRBV6-2 or TRBV6-3, the J call TRBJ1-5, with D possibly matching TRBD1 (5 bases). Germline CDR1 MNHEY, CDR2 SVGEGT. This CDR3 has 17 residues. V lost 0 bases and J lost 7, with 19 bases in between. CDR3 residues: CASSYSISSGLGQPQHF. The CDR3 nucleotides are TGTGCCAGCAGTTACTCGATTTCTTCAGGGCTAGGGCAGCCCCAGCATTTT.